Included here is one T cell receptor (beta chain) sequence, with context. Antigen specificity is unknown. The sample originates from a study of cytomegalovirus exposure and HLA in healthy donors. Findings of the study overall: Researchers reported in a later analysis that a missense DCLRE1C variant was tied to TCR beta V- and J-gene trimming.

It was with 60 Vbeta and 13 Jbeta primers that the PCR ran. TCRdb keeps only in-frame clones here, not all; method: immunoSEQ multiplex PCR. Of under 130,000 clones in the sample, around 75% were seen once. The CDR3 sequence is 13 residues long. The V gene's germline CDR1 is SGHAT and CDR2 FQDESV (reference sequence). Unmatched junction bases numbered 2, after V lost 3 bases and J lost 4 bases. The sequence came from a young man in good health and CMV-seronegative. V gene TRBV11-1 combines with J gene TRBJ2-7, with 8 bases that match TRBD1. Material: PBMCs. CDR3 bases: TGTGCCAGCAGCTTTGGGACAGGATACGAGCAGTACTTC. Translating it yields CASSFGTGYEQYF.